A selection of T cell receptor beta chains follows, all from one sample in a study of CD4 T cells in relation to SARS-CoV-2 and coronaviruses. The repertoire was sequenced with immunoSEQ multiplex PCR; TCRdb's copy has only in-frame clones and lacks some. This table has about 18,000 clones, over 60% appearing once. These TCRs are of unknown antigen specificity. Sequenced: CD4+ T cells from PBMCs, cultured in vitro. Receptors originate from a human donor in good health. Each CDR3 is given with its conserved first and last residue. A D gene is named only where the DNA matches it firmly. Only part of the rows carry a size: once, few, many, or a class if the clone is expanded.

-	TRBV15	TRBJ2-7	-	CATSRDVGSYEQYF	TGTGCCACCAGCAGAGATGTGGGGTCCTACGAGCAGTACTTC
-	TRBV21-1	TRBJ1-6	-	CAPRRCGVNSPLHF	TGTGCGCCACGCCGTTGCGGGGTGAATTCACCCCTCCACTTT
TRBD1	TRBV2	TRBJ1-2	few	CASSEPGGGYTF	TGTGCCAGCAGTGAACCAGGGGGAGGCTACACCTTC
-	TRBV19	TRBJ2-7	-	CASSDSTGSYEQYF	TGTGCCAGTAGTGACTCGACAGGATCCTACGAGCAGTACTTC
-	TRBV3-1/TRBV3-2	TRBJ2-3	-	CASSQGRGTEAYSTDTQYF	TGTGCCAGCAGCCAAGGTCGCGGGACAGAAGCCTATAGCACAGATACGCAGTATTTT
-	TRBV12-3/TRBV12-4	TRBJ1-4	-	CANRINEKLFF	TGTGCCAACCGGATTAATGAAAAACTGTTTTTT
TRBD2	TRBV7-9	TRBJ2-1	-	CASSPPGLEAGEQFF	TGTGCCAGCAGCCCGCCGGGACTAGAAGCAGGTGAGCAGTTCTTC
TRBD2	TRBV9	TRBJ2-3	-	CASSVSPMGGTSGTSTDTQYF	TGTGCCAGCAGCGTATCACCCATGGGGGGGACTAGCGGGACTAGCACAGATACGCAGTATTTT
-	TRBV28	TRBJ1-3	-	CASSTPDSGNTIYF	TGTGCCAGCAGTACACCGGACTCTGGAAACACCATATATTTT
TRBD2	TRBV30	TRBJ2-6	-	CAWSPRLAGVGGANVLTF	TGTGCCTGGAGTCCCCGACTAGCGGGAGTGGGCGGGGCCAACGTCCTGACTTTC
-	TRBV7-2	TRBJ1-3	few	CASSLNSVVGNTIYF	TGTGCCAGCAGCTTAAATTCCGTTGTAGGAAACACCATATATTTT
TRBD2	TRBV28	TRBJ2-3	once	CASSLGLAGVKDTQYF	TGTGCCAGCAGTTTGGGTTTGGCGGGAGTAAAAGATACGCAGTATTTT
TRBD1	TRBV5-1	TRBJ2-1	few	CASSIDRGRFYNEQFF	TGCGCCAGCAGCATCGACAGGGGTCGTTTCTACAATGAGCAGTTCTTC
TRBD2	TRBV5-1	TRBJ2-3	-	CATRLAGVTDTQYF	TGCGCCACCCGACTAGCGGGGGTCACAGATACGCAGTATTTT
TRBD2	TRBV20-1	TRBJ2-1	-	CSASNLAGVSAYNEQFF	TGCAGTGCTAGTAATCTAGCGGGAGTCAGCGCCTACAATGAGCAGTTCTTC
TRBD1	TRBV19	TRBJ2-3	-	CASRDRGPDTQYF	TGTGCCAGTAGGGACAGGGGCCCAGATACGCAGTATTTT